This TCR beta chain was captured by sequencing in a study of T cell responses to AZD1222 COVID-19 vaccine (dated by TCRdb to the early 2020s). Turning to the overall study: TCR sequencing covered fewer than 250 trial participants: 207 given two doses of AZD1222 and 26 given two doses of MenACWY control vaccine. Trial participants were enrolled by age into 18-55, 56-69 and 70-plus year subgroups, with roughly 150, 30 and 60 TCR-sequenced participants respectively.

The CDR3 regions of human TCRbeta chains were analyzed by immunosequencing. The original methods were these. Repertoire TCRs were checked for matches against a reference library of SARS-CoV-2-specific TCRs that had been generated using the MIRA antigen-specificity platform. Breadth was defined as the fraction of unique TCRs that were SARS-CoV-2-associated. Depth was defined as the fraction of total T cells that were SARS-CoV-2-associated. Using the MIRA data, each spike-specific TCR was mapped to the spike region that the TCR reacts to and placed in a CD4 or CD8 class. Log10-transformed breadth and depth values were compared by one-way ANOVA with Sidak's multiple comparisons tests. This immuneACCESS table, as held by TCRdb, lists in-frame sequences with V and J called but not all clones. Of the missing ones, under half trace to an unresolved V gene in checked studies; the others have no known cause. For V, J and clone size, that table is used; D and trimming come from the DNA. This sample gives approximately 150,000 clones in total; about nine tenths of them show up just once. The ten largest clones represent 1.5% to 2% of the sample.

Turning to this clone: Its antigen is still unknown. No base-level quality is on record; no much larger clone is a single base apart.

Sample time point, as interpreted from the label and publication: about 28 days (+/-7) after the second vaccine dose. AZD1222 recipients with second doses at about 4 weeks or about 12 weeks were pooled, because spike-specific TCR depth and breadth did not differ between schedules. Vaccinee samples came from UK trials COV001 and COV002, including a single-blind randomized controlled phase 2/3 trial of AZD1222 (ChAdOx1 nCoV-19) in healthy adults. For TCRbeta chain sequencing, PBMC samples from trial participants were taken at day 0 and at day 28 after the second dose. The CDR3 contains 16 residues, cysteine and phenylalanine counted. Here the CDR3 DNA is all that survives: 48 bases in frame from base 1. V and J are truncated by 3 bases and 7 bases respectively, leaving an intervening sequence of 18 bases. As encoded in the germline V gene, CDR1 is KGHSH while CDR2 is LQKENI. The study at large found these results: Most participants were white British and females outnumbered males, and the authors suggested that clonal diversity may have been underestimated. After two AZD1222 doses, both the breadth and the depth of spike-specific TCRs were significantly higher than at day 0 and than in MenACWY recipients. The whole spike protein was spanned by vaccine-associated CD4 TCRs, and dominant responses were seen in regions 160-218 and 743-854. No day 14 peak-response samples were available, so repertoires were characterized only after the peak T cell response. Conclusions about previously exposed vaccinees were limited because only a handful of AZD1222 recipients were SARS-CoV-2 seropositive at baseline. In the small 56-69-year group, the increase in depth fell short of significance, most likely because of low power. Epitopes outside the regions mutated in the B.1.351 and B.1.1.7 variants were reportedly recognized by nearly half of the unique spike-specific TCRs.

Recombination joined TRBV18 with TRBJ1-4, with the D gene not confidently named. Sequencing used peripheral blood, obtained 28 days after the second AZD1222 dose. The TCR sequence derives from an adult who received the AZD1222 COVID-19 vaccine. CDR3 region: CASSPYGSGSGEKLFF. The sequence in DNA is TGTGCCAGCTCACCCTACGGGTCCGGGTCGGGTGAAAAACTGTTTTTT.